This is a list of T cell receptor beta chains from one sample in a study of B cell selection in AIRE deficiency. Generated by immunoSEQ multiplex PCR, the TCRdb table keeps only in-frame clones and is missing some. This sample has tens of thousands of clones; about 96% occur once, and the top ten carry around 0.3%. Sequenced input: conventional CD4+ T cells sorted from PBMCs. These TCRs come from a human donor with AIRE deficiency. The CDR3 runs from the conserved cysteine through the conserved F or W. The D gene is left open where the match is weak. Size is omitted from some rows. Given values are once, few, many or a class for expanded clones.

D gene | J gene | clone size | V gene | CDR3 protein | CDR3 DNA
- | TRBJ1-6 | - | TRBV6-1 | CASSDRLPTNSPLHF | TGTGCCAGCAGTGACAGGCTCCCCACCAATTCACCCCTCCACTTT
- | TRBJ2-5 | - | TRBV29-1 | CSVDSLWETQYF | TGCAGCGTTGATTCCCTGTGGGAGACCCAGTACTTC
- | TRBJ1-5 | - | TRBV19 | CASSIDGGDQPQHF | TGTGCCAGTAGTATAGATGGGGGGGATCAGCCCCAGCATTTT
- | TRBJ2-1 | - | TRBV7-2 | CASSLQHSYNEQFF | TGTGCCAGCAGCTTACAGCACTCCTACAATGAGCAGTTCTTC
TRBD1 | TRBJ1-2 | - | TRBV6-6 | CASRTTGAANYGYTF | TGTGCCAGCCGAACGACAGGGGCGGCTAACTATGGCTACACCTTC
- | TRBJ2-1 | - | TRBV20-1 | CSASWYNEQFF | TGCAGTGCTAGTTGGTACAATGAGCAGTTCTTC
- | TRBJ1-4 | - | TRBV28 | CASSPPGGETTNEKLFF | TGTGCCAGCAGTCCCCCGGGGGGGGAAACAACTAATGAAAAACTGTTTTTT
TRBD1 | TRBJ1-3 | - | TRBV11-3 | CASSLSTGGFLRNTIYF | TGTGCCAGCAGCTTGAGTACAGGGGGCTTCCTTCGAAACACCATATATTTT
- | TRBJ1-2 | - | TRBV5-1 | CASSLAPGNYGYTF | TGCGCCAGCAGCTTGGCCCCGGGAAACTATGGCTACACCTTC
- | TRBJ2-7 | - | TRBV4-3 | CASSQGRRDEQYF | TGCGCCAGCAGCCAAGGGCGCAGGGACGAGCAGTACTTC
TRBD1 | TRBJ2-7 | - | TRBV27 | CASSFQGASYYEQYF | TGTGCCAGCAGTTTTCAGGGGGCATCGTACTACGAGCAGTACTTC
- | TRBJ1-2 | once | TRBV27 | CASSSHPPTYGYTF | TGTGCCAGCAGTTCCCACCCCCCTACCTATGGCTACACCTTC
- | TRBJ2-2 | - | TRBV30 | CACPGPTGELFF | TGTGCCTGCCCGGGTCCCACCGGGGAGCTGTTTTTT
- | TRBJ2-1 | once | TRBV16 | CASSPLYNEQFF | TGTGCCAGCAGCCCCCTGTACAATGAGCAGTTCTTC
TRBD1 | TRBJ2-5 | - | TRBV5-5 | CASSSLDRKETQYF | TGTGCCAGCAGCTCGCTGGACAGGAAAGAGACCCAGTACTTC
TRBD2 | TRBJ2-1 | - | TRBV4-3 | CASSQGTSGGGYNEQFF | TGCGCCAGCAGCCAAGGGACTAGCGGGGGGGGATACAATGAGCAGTTCTTC
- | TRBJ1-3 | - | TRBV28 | CASSPETGSGNTIYF | TGTGCCAGCAGCCCCGAAACAGGCTCTGGAAACACCATATATTTT
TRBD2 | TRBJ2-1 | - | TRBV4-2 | CASSQAGTSGSGEQFF | TGTGCCAGCAGCCAAGCCGGGACTAGCGGGAGTGGCGAGCAGTTCTTC
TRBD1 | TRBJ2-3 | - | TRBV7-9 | CASSLGDRGRTDTQYF | TGTGCCAGCAGCTTGGGGGACAGGGGCCGCACAGATACGCAGTATTTT
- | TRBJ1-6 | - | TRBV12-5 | CASGLGHPNSPLHF | TGTGCTAGTGGTTTGGGACACCCCAATTCACCCCTCCACTTT
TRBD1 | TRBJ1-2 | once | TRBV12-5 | CASGPEERTGPYGYTF | TGTGCTAGTGGCCCGGAGGAAAGGACAGGACCCTATGGCTACACCTTC
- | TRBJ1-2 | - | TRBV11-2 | CASSLEVKSKGANYGYTF | TGTGCCAGCAGCTTAGAAGTTAAATCTAAAGGTGCTAACTATGGCTACACCTTC
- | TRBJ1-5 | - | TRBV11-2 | CASSLGGGQPQHF | TGTGCCAGCAGCCTGGGGGGGGGTCAGCCCCAGCATTTT
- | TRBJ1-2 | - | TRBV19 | CASSIGEGNYYGYTF | TGTGCCAGTAGTATAGGGGAGGGTAACTACTATGGCTACACCTTC
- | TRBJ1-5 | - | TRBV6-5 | CASSYRGSNQPQHF | TGTGCCAGCAGTTACAGGGGTAGCAATCAGCCCCAGCATTTT
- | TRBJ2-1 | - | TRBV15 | CATSRDLGGLSYNEQFF | TGTGCCACCAGCAGAGATCTGGGCGGGCTCTCCTACAATGAGCAGTTCTTC
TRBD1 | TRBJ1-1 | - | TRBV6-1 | CASSDRGRGTEAFF | TGTGCCAGCAGTGACAGGGGGCGAGGGACTGAAGCTTTCTTT
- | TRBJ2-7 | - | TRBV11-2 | CASSTWGYEQYF | TGTGCCAGCAGTACCTGGGGCTACGAGCAGTACTTC
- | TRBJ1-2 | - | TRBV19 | CASSSGTNYGYTF | TGTGCCAGTAGTTCCGGGACTAACTATGGCTACACCTTC
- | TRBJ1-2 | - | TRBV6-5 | CASSYGGSGLSYGYTF | TGTGCCAGCAGTTACGGAGGATCCGGGTTATCCTATGGCTACACCTTC